One and the same sample provided the 10 T cell receptor beta chains below, sequenced in a study of OX40 agonist ivuxolimab in advanced cancers. Repertoires were generated with immunoSEQ multiplex PCR, while TCRdb's copy carries only in-frame clones and drops some. Found here are tens of thousands of clones, around four fifths of them singletons; the top ten hold roughly 39%. This specimen consisted of CD4+ or CD8+ T cells sorted from blood, obtained in a trial of the OX40 agonist ivuxolimab. These receptors all come from an adult with an advanced solid tumor such as melanoma, head and neck, liver or kidney cancer.

The V gene is TRBV11-2, the J gene TRBJ1-6; D uncertain. Germline CDR1 reads SGHAT; CDR2 reads FQNNGV. Trimming took off 3 bases at V and 8 bases at J, with 5 bases between the two ends. The CDR3 totals 12 residues. The CDR3 spells CASSLDDSPLHF. Written as DNA, the CDR3 is TGTGCCAGCAGCTTGGATGATTCACCCCTCCACTTT.

The chain is built from TRBV18 and TRBJ2-3; D is possibly TRBD2 (5 bases). The CDR3 runs to 15 residues. Germline lookup yields CDR1 KGHSH and CDR2 LQKENI. Trimming took off 4 bases at V and 0 bases at J, with 11 bases between the two ends. The CDR3 sequence: CASSQSGPSTDTQYF. As DNA, the CDR3 is TGTGCCAGCTCACAGAGCGGACCGAGCACAGATACGCAGTATTTT.

The genes are TRBV10-2 and TRBJ2-3, with a weak D call TRBD2 (6 bases). The CDR3 has 14 residues. Germline V CDR1 and CDR2: WSHSY, SAAADI. V dropped 9 bases and J dropped 5 bases, with 18 bases sitting between them. The CDR3 sequence is CASSSRRAGDTQYF. The DNA of the CDR3 is TGCGCCAGTTCTTCCCGGAGGGCCGGAGATACGCAGTATTTT.

V gene TRBV27 combines with J gene TRBJ2-7; the match to TRBD1 covers 9 bases. The CDR3 runs 15 residues. V shed 5 bases, J shed 2 bases, and the junction held 7 bases outside the gene matches. Germline lookup yields CDR1 MNHEY and CDR2 SMNVEV (reference sequence). The CDR3 region is CASSPPGTGTYEQYF. As DNA, the CDR3 is TGTGCCAGCAGTCCTCCCGGGACAGGGACCTACGAGCAGTACTTC.

The table lists this clone with a few counts. The CDR3 loop reads CASSSRYNEQFF. CDR3 DNA: TGCGCCAGCAGCTCTCGATACAATGAGCAGTTCTTC. The chain has TRBV5-1 and TRBJ2-1; D not certain. Germline lookup yields CDR1 SGHRS and CDR2 YFSETQ. V lost 3 bases and J 4 bases, leaving 5 bases between the germline ends. This CDR3 spans 12 amino acids.

J is TRBJ2-2 and V is TRBV14, with D hard to call. There are 13 residues in the CDR3. V lost 0 bases and J lost 4, with 3 bases in between. The germline gives CDR1 SGHDN, CDR2 FVKESK. The CDR3 DNA reads TGTGCCAGCAGCCAAGAAGTCACCGGGGAGCTGTTTTTT. It specifies CASSQEVTGELFF.

The chain combines TRBV19 with TRBJ2-4; possible D gene TRBD2, 5 bases. There are 12 residues in the CDR3. V was trimmed by 3 bases and J by 5 bases, leaving 5 bases between them. Germline CDR1 LNHDA, CDR2 SQIVND (reference sequence). In nucleotides, the CDR3 is TGTGCCAGTAGTATGCGGGAAAACATTCAGTACTTC. It yields the protein CASSMRENIQYF.

In this sample, this clone turned up once. This chain joins TRBV9 and TRBJ2-7; possible D gene TRBD1, 6 bases. Trimming took off 4 bases at V and 4 bases at J, with 15 bases between the two ends. The CDR3 contains 14 residues. Per germline, CDR1 SGDLS and CDR2 YYNGEE. CDR3 sequence (DNA): TGTGCCAGCAGCTATACGGGACAAATTTACGAGCAGTACTTC. This sequence encodes CASSYTGQIYEQYF.

The chain carries TRBV6-1 and TRBJ2-1, with TRBD1 matching 7 bases. V lost 11 bases, J lost 7 bases, and 17 bases stayed unmatched. CDR3 size: 15 residues. Germline V gene sequence: CDR1 MNHNS, CDR2 SASEGT. The CDR3 loop is CAGSYLGQAGNEQFF. The CDR3 DNA follows: TGTGCCGGGTCCTACCTTGGACAGGCTGGAAATGAGCAGTTCTTC.

Worth noting for this clone: Other DNA sequences in this specimen translate into the identical CDR3. The rearrangement uses TRBV9 and TRBJ2-3, with TRBD2 identical over 9 bases. Germline V gene sequence: CDR1 SGDLS, CDR2 YYNGEE. The V gene end was trimmed by 1 base and the J gene end by 6 bases; junction bases not matched to a gene: 6. The CDR3 has 15 amino acids. The CDR3 DNA reads TGTGCCAGCAGCGTACTAGCGGGGAGCTTGGATACGCAGTATTTT. This sequence encodes CASSVLAGSLDTQYF.